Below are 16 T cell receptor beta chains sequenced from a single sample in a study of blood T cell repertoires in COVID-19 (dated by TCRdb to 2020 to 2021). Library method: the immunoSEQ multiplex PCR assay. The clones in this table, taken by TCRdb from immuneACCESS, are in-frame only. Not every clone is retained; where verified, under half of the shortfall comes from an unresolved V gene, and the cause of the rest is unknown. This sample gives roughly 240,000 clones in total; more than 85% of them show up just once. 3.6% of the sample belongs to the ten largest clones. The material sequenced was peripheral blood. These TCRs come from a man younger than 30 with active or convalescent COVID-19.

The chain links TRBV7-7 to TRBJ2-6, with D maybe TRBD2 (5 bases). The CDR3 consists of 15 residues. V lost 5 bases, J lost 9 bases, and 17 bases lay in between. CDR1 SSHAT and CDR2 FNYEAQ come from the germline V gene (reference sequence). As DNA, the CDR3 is TGTGCCAGCAGCCCCGAGGGTGATATTGACAACGTCCTGACTTTC. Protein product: CASSPEGDIDNVLTF. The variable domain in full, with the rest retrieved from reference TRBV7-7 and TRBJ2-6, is GAGVSQSPRYKVTKRGQDVTLRCDPISSHATLYWYQQALGQGPEFLTYFNYEAQPDKSGLPSDRFSAERPEGSISTLTIQRTEQRDSAMYRCASSPEGDIDNVLTFGAGSRLTVL.

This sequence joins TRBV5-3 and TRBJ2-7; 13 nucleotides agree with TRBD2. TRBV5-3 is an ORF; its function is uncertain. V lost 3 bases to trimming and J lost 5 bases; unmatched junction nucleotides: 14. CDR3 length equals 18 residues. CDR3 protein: CARSSYWTSGGLRDEQYF. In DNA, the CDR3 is TGTGCCAGAAGCTCTTACTGGACTAGCGGGGGCCTCAGAGACGAGCAGTACTTC.

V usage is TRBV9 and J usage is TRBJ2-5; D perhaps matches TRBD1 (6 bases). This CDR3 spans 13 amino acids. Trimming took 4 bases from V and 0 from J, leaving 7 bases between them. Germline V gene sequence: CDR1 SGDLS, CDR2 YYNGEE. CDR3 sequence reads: CASSYRDQETQYF. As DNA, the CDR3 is TGTGCCAGCAGCTACAGGGACCAAGAGACCCAGTACTTC.

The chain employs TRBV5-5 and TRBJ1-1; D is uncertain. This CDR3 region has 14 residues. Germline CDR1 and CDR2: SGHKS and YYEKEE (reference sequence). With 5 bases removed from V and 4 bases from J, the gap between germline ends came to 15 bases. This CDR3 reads CASSRDVPGTEAFF. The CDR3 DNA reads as TGTGCCAGCAGTCGCGACGTCCCGGGCACTGAAGCTTTCTTT.

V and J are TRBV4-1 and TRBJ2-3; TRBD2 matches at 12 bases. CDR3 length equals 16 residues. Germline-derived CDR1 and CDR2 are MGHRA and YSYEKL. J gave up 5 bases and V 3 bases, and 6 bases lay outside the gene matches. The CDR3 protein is CASSQRTTSGGDTQYF. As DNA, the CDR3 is TGCGCCAGCAGCCAGCGCACGACTAGCGGGGGAGATACGCAGTATTTT.

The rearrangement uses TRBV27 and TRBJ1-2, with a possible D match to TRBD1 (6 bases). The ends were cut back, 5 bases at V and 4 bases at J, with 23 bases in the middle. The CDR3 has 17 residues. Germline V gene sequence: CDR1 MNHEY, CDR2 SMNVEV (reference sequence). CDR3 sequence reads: CASSPIFSTGNSYGYTF. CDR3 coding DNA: TGTGCCAGCAGTCCCATTTTCTCGACAGGAAACTCCTATGGCTACACCTTC.

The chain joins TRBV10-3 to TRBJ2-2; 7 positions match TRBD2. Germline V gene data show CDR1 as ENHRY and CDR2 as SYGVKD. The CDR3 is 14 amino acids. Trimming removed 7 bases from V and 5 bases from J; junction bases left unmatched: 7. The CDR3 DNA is TGTGCCATCATGGTTGCTAGCGGAACCGGGGAGCTGTTTTTT. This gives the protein CAIMVASGTGELFF.

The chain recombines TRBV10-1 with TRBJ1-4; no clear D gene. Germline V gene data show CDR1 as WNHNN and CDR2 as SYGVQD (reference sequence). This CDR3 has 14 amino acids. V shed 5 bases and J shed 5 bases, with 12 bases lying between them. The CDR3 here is CASSLRDGNEKLFF. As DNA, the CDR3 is TGCGCCAGCAGTTTACGCGACGGGAATGAAAAACTGTTTTTT.

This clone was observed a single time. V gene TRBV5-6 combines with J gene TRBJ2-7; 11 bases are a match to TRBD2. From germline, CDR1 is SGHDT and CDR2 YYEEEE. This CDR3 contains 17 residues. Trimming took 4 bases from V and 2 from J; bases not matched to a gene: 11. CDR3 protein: CASSTYRTSGSAYEQYF. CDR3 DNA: TGTGCCAGCAGCACATACCGGACTAGCGGGTCCGCCTACGAGCAGTACTTC.

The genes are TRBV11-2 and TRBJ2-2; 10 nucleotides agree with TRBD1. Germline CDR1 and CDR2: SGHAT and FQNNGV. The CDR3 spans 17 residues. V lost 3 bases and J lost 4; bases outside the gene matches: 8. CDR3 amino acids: CASSLDRGGLRTGELFF. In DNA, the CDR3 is TGTGCCAGCAGCTTGGACAGGGGGGGACTTCGCACCGGGGAGCTGTTTTTT.

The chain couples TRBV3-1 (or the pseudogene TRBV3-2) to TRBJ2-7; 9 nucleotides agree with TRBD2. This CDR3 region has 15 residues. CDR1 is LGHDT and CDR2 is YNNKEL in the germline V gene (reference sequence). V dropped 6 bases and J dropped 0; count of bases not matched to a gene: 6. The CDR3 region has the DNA TGTGCCAGCAGACGAGCGGGGGGCTCCTCCTACGAGCAGTACTTC. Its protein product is CASRRAGGSSYEQYF.

Written as DNA, the CDR3 is TGTGCCAGCAGCTCAACTAGCGGGGGAACCGGGGAGCTGTTTTTT. This sequence encodes CASSSTSGGTGELFF. V gene TRBV7-2 combines with J gene TRBJ2-2, with TRBD2 matching 11 bases. V lost 4 bases to trimming and J lost 5 bases; unmatched junction nucleotides: 3. Germline CDR1 is SGHTA and CDR2 is FQGNSA. The CDR3 runs to 15 residues. Using reference TRBV7-2 and TRBJ2-2 for the parts outside the CDR3, the full variable domain is GAGVSQSPSNKVTEKGKDVELRCDPISGHTALYWYRQSLGQGLEFLIYFQGNSAPDKSGLPSDRFSAERTGGSVSTLTIQRTQQEDSAVYLCASSSTSGGTGELFFGEGSRLTVL.

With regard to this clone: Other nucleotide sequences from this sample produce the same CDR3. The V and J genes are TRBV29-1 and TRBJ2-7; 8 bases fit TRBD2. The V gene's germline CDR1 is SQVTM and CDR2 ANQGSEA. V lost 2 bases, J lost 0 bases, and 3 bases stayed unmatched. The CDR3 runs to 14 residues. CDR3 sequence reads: CSVELAGGSYEQYF. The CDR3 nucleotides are TGCAGCGTTGAACTAGCGGGTGGCTCCTACGAGCAGTACTTC.

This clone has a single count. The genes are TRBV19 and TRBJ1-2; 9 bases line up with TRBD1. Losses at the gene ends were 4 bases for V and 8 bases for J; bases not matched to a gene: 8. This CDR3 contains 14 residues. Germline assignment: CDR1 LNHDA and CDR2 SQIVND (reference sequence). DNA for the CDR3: TGTGCCAGTAGTACCATCACAGGGGGCGGCGGCTACACCTTC. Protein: CASSTITGGGGYTF.

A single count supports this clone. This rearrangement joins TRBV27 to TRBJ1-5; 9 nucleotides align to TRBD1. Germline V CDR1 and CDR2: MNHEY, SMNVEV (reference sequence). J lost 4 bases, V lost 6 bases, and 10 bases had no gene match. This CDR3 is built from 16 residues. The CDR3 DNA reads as TGTGCCAGCAGACTTATTACAGGGGGCCAAAATCAGCCCCAGCATTTT. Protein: CASRLITGGQNQPQHF.

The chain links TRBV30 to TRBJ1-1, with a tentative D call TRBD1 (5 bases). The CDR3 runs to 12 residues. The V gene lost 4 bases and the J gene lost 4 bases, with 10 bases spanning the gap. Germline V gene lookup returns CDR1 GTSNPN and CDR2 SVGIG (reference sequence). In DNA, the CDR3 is TGTGCCTGGAAAGGGGAAGGCACTGAAGCTTTCTTT. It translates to CAWKGEGTEAFF.